The rows below give T cell receptor beta chains drawn from one sample of a study of graft-versus-host responses after intestinal transplantation. Sequencing was performed with immunoSEQ multiplex PCR; in TCRdb, only in-frame clones are kept and a portion is missing. The sample includes 80,000 to 90,000 clones, roughly 90% seen only once; the top ten take less than 0.12%. These TCRs are of unknown antigen specificity. The sequenced sample was unstimulated CD4+ T cells sorted from spleen or lymph node cells, obtained before intestinal transplant. The receptors stem from a human donor who received an intestinal transplant. CDR3s include the opening cysteine and the closing phenylalanine or tryptophan. D genes are given only for firm matches. Rows give clone size only sometimes, using once, few, many, or a class for an expanded clone.

V: TRBV7-8
J: TRBJ1-1
D: TRBD1
length: 14
size: NA
CDR3: CASSLQGANTEAFF
DNA: TGTGCCAGCAGCTTACAGGGGGCGAACACTGAAGCTTTCTTT

V: TRBV7-9
J: TRBJ1-2
D: NA
length: 13
size: NA
CDR3: CASSLDTNYGYTF
DNA: TGTGCCAGCAGCTTAGACACTAACTATGGCTACACCTTC

V: TRBV7-9
J: TRBJ2-5
D: NA
length: 16
size: NA
CDR3: CASSLGAGWFKETQYF
DNA: TGTGCCAGCAGCTTAGGGGCGGGGTGGTTCAAAGAGACCCAGTACTTC

V: TRBV6-5
J: TRBJ1-1
D: NA
length: 15
size: NA
CDR3: CASSYSSGMNTEAFF
DNA: TGTGCCAGCAGTTACTCGTCAGGGATGAACACTGAAGCTTTCTTT

V: TRBV4-2
J: TRBJ2-1
D: TRBD2
length: 18
size: NA
CDR3: CASSQARTGTSGGLEQFF
DNA: TGTGCCAGCAGCCAAGCTCGAACCGGGACTAGCGGGGGGTTGGAGCAGTTCTTC

V: TRBV2
J: TRBJ2-2
D: TRBD2
length: 16
size: NA
CDR3: CASSTGLAANTGELFF
DNA: TGTGCCAGCAGTACAGGACTAGCGGCCAACACCGGGGAGCTGTTTTTT

V: TRBV10-3
J: TRBJ2-1
D: TRBD1
length: 14
size: NA
CDR3: CAITEGATYNEQFF
DNA: TGTGCCATCACAGAGGGGGCAACCTACAATGAGCAGTTCTTC

V: TRBV7-2
J: TRBJ2-5
D: TRBD2
length: 14
size: NA
CDR3: CASSVAGGQETQYF
DNA: TGTGCCAGCTCCGTAGCGGGGGGACAAGAGACCCAGTACTTC

V: TRBV5-4
J: TRBJ1-2
D: NA
length: 13
size: NA
CDR3: CASSTDSLYGYTF
DNA: TGTGCCAGCAGCACGGACAGCCTCTATGGCTACACCTTC

V: TRBV5-1
J: TRBJ2-1
D: TRBD2
length: 17
size: NA
CDR3: CASSSLAGGSSYNEQFF
DNA: TGCGCCAGCAGCTCTCTAGCGGGGGGGAGCTCCTACAATGAGCAGTTCTTC

V: TRBV5-1
J: TRBJ1-4
D: NA
length: 15
size: NA
CDR3: CASSLGLGANEKLFF
DNA: TGCGCCAGCAGCTTGGGTTTAGGAGCTAATGAAAAACTGTTTTTT

V: TRBV14
J: TRBJ1-1
D: NA
length: 17
size: once
CDR3: CASSPPTGTKSSTEAFF
DNA: TGTGCCAGCAGCCCCCCCACCGGGACAAAGAGTTCCACTGAAGCTTTCTTT

V: TRBV6-6
J: TRBJ1-3
D: NA
length: 16
size: once
CDR3: CASSTGGSAMGRTIYF
DNA: TGTGCCAGCAGTACCGGGGGTTCAGCTATGGGACGCACCATATATTTT

V: TRBV5-1
J: TRBJ1-4
D: NA
length: 13
size: NA
CDR3: CASSLVRPEKLFF
DNA: TGCGCCAGCAGCTTGGTGAGGCCGGAAAAACTGTTTTTT

V: TRBV25-1
J: TRBJ2-1
D: NA
length: 14
size: NA
CDR3: CASTPAGPIGEQFF
DNA: TGTGCCAGCACCCCCGCGGGTCCCATCGGGGAGCAGTTCTTC

V: TRBV15
J: TRBJ2-5
D: TRBD2
length: 14
size: NA
CDR3: CATSGDYRQETQYF
DNA: TGTGCCACCAGCGGGGACTACAGACAAGAGACCCAGTACTTC

V: TRBV7-9
J: TRBJ2-5
D: NA
length: 14
size: NA
CDR3: CASSLPYGGETQYF
DNA: TGTGCCAGCAGCTTGCCCTATGGAGGGGAGACCCAGTACTTC

V: TRBV6-6
J: TRBJ2-4
D: NA
length: 15
size: NA
CDR3: CASSLGQLAKNIQYF
DNA: TGTGCCAGCAGCCTTGGACAACTAGCCAAAAACATTCAGTACTTC

V: TRBV11-3
J: TRBJ1-6
D: NA
length: 13
size: NA
CDR3: CASSFSPLSPLHF
DNA: TGTGCCAGCAGCTTTTCGCCACTTTCACCCCTCCACTTT

V: TRBV2
J: TRBJ2-7
D: NA
length: 14
size: NA
CDR3: CASSVQGSSYEQYF
DNA: TGTGCCAGCAGTGTCCAGGGGAGCTCCTACGAGCAGTACTTC

V: TRBV11-3
J: TRBJ2-1
D: NA
length: 13
size: NA
CDR3: CASSLDSRDEQFF
DNA: TGTGCCAGCAGCTTAGATTCCAGGGATGAGCAGTTCTTC

V: TRBV5-6
J: TRBJ1-5
D: NA
length: 15
size: NA
CDR3: CASSLGGGAHQPQHF
DNA: TGTGCCAGCAGCTTGGGCGGGGGCGCGCATCAGCCCCAGCATTTT

V: TRBV18
J: TRBJ1-1
D: NA
length: 15
size: NA
CDR3: CASSQKNSMNTEAFF
DNA: TGTGCCAGCTCACAGAAGAACAGCATGAACACTGAAGCTTTCTTT

V: TRBV7-6
J: TRBJ1-5
D: NA
length: 13
size: NA
CDR3: CASSLGGRQPQHF
DNA: TGTGCCAGCAGCTTAGGGGGGAGGCAGCCCCAGCATTTT

V: TRBV5-1
J: TRBJ2-7
D: TRBD1
length: 14
size: NA
CDR3: CASSWGTGAVEQYF
DNA: TGCGCCAGCAGCTGGGGGACAGGTGCGGTCGAGCAGTACTTC

V: TRBV29-1
J: TRBJ2-4
D: TRBD1
length: 16
size: once
CDR3: CSVDEGRGLAKNIQYF
DNA: TGCAGCGTTGATGAGGGCAGGGGGTTAGCCAAAAACATTCAGTACTTC

V: TRBV5-1
J: TRBJ2-3
D: NA
length: 17
size: NA
CDR3: CASSATPRGTGTDTQYF
DNA: TGCGCCAGCAGCGCGACCCCTCGGGGGACGGGGACAGATACGCAGTATTTT

V: TRBV5-6
J: TRBJ2-5
D: TRBD1
length: 14
size: NA
CDR3: CASSLDQGVKTQYF
DNA: TGTGCCAGCAGCTTGGACCAGGGGGTGAAGACCCAGTACTTC

V: TRBV5-1
J: TRBJ2-7
D: NA
length: 12
size: NA
CDR3: CASSLTGYEQYF
DNA: TGCGCCAGCAGCTTGACAGGCTACGAGCAGTACTTC

V: TRBV6-4
J: TRBJ2-2
D: TRBD1
length: 15
size: NA
CDR3: CASSEQGFGTGELFF
DNA: TGTGCCAGCAGTGAACAGGGGTTTGGCACCGGGGAGCTGTTTTTT

V: TRBV6-5
J: TRBJ2-7
D: NA
length: 12
size: few
CDR3: CASSSRGAEQYF
DNA: TGTGCCAGCAGTTCAAGGGGTGCCGAGCAGTACTTC

V: TRBV23-1
J: TRBJ1-1
D: TRBD1
length: 11
size: NA
CDR3: CADRGSTEAFF
DNA: TGCGCTGACAGGGGATCCACTGAAGCTTTCTTT

V: TRBV5-4
J: TRBJ2-5
D: TRBD2
length: 15
size: NA
CDR3: CASSLAGLAGKTQYF
DNA: TGTGCCAGCAGCTTGGCGGGACTAGCGGGAAAGACCCAGTACTTC

V: TRBV29-1
J: TRBJ1-2
D: NA
length: 11
size: NA
CDR3: CSVESSYGYTF
DNA: TGCAGCGTTGAGTCCAGCTATGGCTACACCTTC

V: TRBV5-1
J: TRBJ1-2
D: NA
length: 14
size: NA
CDR3: CASSQDRLNYGYTF
DNA: TGCGCCAGCAGCCAAGACAGACTTAACTATGGCTACACCTTC

V: TRBV5-6
J: TRBJ1-6
D: NA
length: 16
size: NA
CDR3: CASSFGGGSYNSPLHF
DNA: TGTGCCAGCAGCTTTGGGGGCGGCTCCTATAATTCACCCCTCCACTTT

V: TRBV11-3
J: TRBJ2-7
D: NA
length: 12
size: NA
CDR3: CASSDRGGEQYF
DNA: TGTGCCAGCAGCGATAGGGGCGGCGAGCAGTACTTC

V: TRBV6-6
J: TRBJ1-1
D: NA
length: 14
size: NA
CDR3: CASRYDQGFSEAFF
DNA: TGTGCCAGCAGATATGACCAGGGGTTCAGTGAAGCTTTCTTT

V: TRBV9
J: TRBJ2-7
D: NA
length: 15
size: NA
CDR3: CASSVDSSPNARQYF
DNA: TGTGCCAGCAGCGTAGATAGTAGTCCGAACGCCCGGCAGTACTTC

V: TRBV19
J: TRBJ2-2
D: TRBD2
length: 18
size: once
CDR3: CASSHRSADGLVTGELFF
DNA: TGTGCCAGCTCTCATCGATCCGCCGATGGACTAGTCACCGGGGAGCTGTTTTTT

V: TRBV5-1
J: TRBJ1-6
D: TRBD1
length: 19
size: NA
CDR3: CASSSAGGTGDPYNSPLHF
DNA: TGCGCCAGCAGCTCCGCCGGCGGGACAGGGGACCCCTATAATTCACCCCTCCACTTT

V: TRBV27
J: TRBJ1-2
D: NA
length: 14
size: NA
CDR3: CASSPRGGGYGYTF
DNA: TGTGCCAGCAGTCCCCGGGGAGGTGGCTATGGCTACACCTTC

V: TRBV7-7
J: TRBJ1-2
D: NA
length: 12
size: NA
CDR3: CASSFQVLGYTF
DNA: TGTGCTAGCAGCTTTCAGGTTCTGGGCTACACCTTC

V: TRBV6-1
J: TRBJ1-2
D: TRBD1
length: 13
size: NA
CDR3: CASRLDRGGGYTF
DNA: TGTGCCAGCAGATTGGACAGGGGCGGTGGCTACACCTTC

V: TRBV6-6
J: TRBJ2-3
D: TRBD2
length: 15
size: once
CDR3: CASSYLRAGVYTQYF
DNA: TGTGCCAGCAGTTACTTAAGAGCGGGGGTGTATACGCAGTATTTT

V: TRBV5-1
J: TRBJ2-3
D: TRBD2
length: 16
size: NA
CDR3: CASSRGLAGDTDTQYF
DNA: TGCGCCAGCAGCCGCGGACTAGCGGGGGACACAGATACGCAGTATTTT

V: TRBV7-8
J: TRBJ1-3
D: NA
length: 17
size: NA
CDR3: CASSLSQALLSGNTIYF
DNA: TGTGCCAGCAGCTTAAGCCAGGCCCTACTCTCTGGAAACACCATATATTTT